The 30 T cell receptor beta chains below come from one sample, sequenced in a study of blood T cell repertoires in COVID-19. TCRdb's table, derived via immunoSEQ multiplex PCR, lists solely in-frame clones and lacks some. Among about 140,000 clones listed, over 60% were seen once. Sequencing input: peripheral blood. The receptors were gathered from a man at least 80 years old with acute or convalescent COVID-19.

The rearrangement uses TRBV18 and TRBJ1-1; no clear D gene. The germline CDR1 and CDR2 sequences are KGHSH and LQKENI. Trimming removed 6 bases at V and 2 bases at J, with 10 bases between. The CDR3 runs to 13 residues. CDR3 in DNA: TGTGCCAGCTCTCCCGGTCTAAACACTGAAGCTTTCTTT. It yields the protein CASSPGLNTEAFF.

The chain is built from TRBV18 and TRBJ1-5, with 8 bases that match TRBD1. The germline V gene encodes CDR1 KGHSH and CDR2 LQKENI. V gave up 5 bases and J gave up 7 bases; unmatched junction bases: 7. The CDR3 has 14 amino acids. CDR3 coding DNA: TGTGCCAGCTCAGAAGGGACAGGCCCGCAGCCCCAGCATTTT. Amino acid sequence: CASSEGTGPQPQHF.

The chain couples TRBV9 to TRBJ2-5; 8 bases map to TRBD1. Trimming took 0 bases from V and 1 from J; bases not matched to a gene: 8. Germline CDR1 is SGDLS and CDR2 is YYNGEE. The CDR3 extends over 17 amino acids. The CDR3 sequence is CASSVGQGSSIQETQYF. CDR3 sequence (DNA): TGTGCCAGCAGCGTAGGACAGGGGTCCTCAATCCAAGAGACCCAGTACTTC. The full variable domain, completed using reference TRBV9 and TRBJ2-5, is DSGVTQTPKHLITATGQRVTLRCSPRSGDLSVYWYQQSLDQGLQFLIQYYNGEERAKGNILERFSAQQFPDLHSELNLSSLELGDSALYFCASSVGQGSSIQETQYFGPGTRLLVL.

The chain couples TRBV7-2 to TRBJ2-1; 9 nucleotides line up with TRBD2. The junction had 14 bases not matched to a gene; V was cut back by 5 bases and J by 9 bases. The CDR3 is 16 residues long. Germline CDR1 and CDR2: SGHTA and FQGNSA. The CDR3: CASSPEQSGGWGEQFF. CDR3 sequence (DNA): TGTGCCAGCAGCCCCGAACAGAGCGGGGGGTGGGGTGAGCAGTTCTTC.

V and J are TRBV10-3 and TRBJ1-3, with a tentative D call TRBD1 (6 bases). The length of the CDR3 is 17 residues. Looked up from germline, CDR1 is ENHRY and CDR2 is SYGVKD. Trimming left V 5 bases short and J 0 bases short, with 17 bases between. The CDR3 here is CAISNRDNPLSGNTIYF. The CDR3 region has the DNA TGTGCCATCAGTAACCGGGACAATCCCCTCTCTGGAAACACCATATATTTT.

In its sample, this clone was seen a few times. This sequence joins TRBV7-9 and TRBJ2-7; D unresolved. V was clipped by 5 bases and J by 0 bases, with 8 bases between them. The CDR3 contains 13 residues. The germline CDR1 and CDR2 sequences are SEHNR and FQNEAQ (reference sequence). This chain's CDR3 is CASSNYNSYEQYF. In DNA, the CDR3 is TGTGCCAGCAGCAATTATAACTCCTACGAGCAGTACTTC. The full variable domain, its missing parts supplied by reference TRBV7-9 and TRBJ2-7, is DTGVSQNPRHKITKRGQNVTFRCDPISEHNRLYWYRQTLGQGPEFLTYFQNEAQLEKSRLLSDRFSAERPKGSFSTLEIQRTEQGDSAMYLCASSNYNSYEQYFGPGTRLTVT.

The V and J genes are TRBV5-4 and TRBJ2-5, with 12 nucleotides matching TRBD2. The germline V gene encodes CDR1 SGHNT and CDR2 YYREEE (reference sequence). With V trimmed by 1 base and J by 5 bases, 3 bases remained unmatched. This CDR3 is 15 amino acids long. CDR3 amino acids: CASSLSSGGVETQYF. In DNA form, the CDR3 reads TGTGCCAGCAGCTTGTCTAGCGGGGGGGTGGAGACCCAGTACTTC.

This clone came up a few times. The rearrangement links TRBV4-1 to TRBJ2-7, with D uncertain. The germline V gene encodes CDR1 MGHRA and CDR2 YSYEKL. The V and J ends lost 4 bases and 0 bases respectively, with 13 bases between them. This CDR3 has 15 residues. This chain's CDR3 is CASSLGDDSSYEQYF. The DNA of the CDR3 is TGCGCCAGCAGCCTTGGAGACGATAGCTCCTACGAGCAGTACTTC.

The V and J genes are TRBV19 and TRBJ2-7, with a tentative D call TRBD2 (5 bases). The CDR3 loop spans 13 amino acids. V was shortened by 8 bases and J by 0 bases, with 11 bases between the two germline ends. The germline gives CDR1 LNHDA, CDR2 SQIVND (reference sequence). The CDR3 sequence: CASSKDYSYEQYF. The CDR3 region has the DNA TGTGCCAGTTCCAAAGACTACTCCTACGAGCAGTACTTC.

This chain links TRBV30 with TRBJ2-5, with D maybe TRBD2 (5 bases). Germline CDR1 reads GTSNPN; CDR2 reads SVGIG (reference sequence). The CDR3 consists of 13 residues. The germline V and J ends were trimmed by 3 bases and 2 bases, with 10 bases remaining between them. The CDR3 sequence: CAWSRGLQETQYF. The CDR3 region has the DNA TGTGCCTGGAGCAGAGGGCTGCAAGAGACCCAGTACTTC.

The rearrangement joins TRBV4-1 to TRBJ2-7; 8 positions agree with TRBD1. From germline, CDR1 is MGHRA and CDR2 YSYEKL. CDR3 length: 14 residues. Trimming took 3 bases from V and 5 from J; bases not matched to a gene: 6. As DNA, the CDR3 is TGCGCCAGCAGCCAGGGCAGGGGGCCTAACGAGCAGTACTTC. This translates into CASSQGRGPNEQYF.

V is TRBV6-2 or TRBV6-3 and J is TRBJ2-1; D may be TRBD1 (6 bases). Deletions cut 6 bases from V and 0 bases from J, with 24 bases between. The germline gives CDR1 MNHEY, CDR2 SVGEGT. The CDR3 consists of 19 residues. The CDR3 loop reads CASSFRDTLSTGSYNEQFF. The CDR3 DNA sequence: TGTGCCAGCAGCTTTCGGGACACTTTATCGACTGGCTCCTACAATGAGCAGTTCTTC.

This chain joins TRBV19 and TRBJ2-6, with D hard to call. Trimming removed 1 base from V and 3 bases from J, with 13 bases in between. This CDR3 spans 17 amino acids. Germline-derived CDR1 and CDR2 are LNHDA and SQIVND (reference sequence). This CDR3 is CASSIAPGSLGANVLTF. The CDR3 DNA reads TGTGCCAGTAGTATAGCCCCAGGATCACTTGGGGCCAACGTCCTGACTTTC.

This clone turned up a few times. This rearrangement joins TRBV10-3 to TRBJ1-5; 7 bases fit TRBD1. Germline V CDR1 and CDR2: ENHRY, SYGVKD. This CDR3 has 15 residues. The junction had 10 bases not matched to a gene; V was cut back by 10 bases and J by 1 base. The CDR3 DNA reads TGTGCCACCCGAGGGGGCCTCGGGAGCAATCAGCCCCAGCATTTT. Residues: CATRGGLGSNQPQHF.

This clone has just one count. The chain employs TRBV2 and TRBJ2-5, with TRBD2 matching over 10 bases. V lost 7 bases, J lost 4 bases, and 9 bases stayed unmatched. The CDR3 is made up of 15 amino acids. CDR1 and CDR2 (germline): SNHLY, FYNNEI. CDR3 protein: CASTRRSGGVETQYF. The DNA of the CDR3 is TGTGCCAGCACAAGACGAAGCGGGGGGGTAGAGACCCAGTACTTC.

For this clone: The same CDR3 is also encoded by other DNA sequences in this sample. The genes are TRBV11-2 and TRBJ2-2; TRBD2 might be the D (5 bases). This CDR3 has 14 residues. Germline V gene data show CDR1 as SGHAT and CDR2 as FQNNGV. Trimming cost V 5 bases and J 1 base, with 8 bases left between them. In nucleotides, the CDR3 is TGTGCCAGCAGCCGCCGGGGGAACACCGGGGAGCTGTTTTTT. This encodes CASSRRGNTGELFF.

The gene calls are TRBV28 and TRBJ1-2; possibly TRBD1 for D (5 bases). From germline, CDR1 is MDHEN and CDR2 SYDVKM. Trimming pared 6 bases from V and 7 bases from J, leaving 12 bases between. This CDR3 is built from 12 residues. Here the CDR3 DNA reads TGTGCCAGCAGGGCACCCGACAGTGGCTACACCTTC. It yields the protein CASRAPDSGYTF.

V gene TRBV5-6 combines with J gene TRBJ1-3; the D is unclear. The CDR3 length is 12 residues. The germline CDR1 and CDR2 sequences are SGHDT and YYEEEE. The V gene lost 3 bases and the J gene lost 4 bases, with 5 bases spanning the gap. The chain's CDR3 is CASSSPGNTIYF. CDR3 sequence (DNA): TGTGCCAGCAGCTCCCCGGGAAACACCATATATTTT.

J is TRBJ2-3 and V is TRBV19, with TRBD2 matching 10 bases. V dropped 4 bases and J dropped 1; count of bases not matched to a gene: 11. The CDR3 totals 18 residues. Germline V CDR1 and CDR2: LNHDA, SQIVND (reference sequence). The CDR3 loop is CASSKRAGGLEGTDTQYF. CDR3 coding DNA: TGTGCCAGTAGTAAGAGAGCGGGGGGGCTGGAGGGCACAGATACGCAGTATTTT.

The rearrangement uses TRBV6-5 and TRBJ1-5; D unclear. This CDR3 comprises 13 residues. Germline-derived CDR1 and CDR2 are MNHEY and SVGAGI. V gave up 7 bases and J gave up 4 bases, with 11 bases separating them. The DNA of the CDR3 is TGTGCCAGCACTATGGGGAGTAATCAGCCCCAGCATTTT. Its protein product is CASTMGSNQPQHF.

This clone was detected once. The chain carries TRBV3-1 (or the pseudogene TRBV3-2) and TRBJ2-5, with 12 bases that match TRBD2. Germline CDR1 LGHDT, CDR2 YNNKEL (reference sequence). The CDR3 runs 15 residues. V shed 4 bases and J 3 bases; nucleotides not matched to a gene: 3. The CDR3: CASSLRLAGEETQYF. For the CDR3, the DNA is TGTGCCAGCAGCCTTCGACTAGCGGGGGAAGAGACCCAGTACTTC.

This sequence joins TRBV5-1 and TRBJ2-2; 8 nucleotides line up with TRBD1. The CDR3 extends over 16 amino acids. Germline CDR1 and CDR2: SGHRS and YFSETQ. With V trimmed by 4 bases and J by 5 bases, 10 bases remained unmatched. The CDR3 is CASSPGQGGRTGELFF. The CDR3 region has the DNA TGCGCCAGCAGCCCTGGACAGGGCGGTCGGACCGGGGAGCTGTTTTTT.

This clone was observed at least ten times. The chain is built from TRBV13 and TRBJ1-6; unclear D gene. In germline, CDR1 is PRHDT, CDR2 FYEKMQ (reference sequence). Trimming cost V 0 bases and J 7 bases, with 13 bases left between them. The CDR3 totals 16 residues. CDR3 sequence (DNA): TGTGCCAGCAGCTTAGGCGCAATTGGGAGGAATTCACCCCTCCACTTT. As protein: CASSLGAIGRNSPLHF.

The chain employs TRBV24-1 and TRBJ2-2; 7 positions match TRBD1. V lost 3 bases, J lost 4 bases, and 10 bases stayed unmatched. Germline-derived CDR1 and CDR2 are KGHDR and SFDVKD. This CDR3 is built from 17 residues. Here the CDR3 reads CATSDPGTASSTGELFF. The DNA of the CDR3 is TGTGCCACCAGTGATCCCGGGACAGCCTCGAGCACCGGGGAGCTGTTTTTT.

The CDR3 protein is CASTGQSQETQYF. CDR3 DNA: TGTGCCAGCACGGGACAGAGCCAAGAGACCCAGTACTTC. The rearrangement links TRBV2 to TRBJ2-5; 7 bases are a match to TRBD1. Germline-derived CDR1 and CDR2 are SNHLY and FYNNEI. The length of the CDR3 is 13 residues. With 7 bases clipped from V and 1 base from J, the junction kept 3 bases outside the gene matches.

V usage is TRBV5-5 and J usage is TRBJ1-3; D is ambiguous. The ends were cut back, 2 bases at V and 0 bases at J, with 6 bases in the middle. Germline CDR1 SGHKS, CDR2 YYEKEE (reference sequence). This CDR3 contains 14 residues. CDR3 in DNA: TGTGCCAGCAGCTTCTCGAGCTCTGGAAACACCATATATTTT. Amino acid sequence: CASSFSSSGNTIYF. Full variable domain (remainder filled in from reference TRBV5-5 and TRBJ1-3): DAGVTQSPTHLIKTRGQQVTLRCSPISGHKSVSWYQQVLGQGPQFIFQYYEKEERGRGNFPDRFSARQFPNYSSELNVNALLLGDSALYLCASSFSSSGNTIYFGEGSWLTVV.

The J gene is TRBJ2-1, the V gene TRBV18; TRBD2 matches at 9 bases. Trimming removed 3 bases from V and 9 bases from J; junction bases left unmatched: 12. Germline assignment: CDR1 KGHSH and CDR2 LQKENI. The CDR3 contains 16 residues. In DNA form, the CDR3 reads TGTGCCAGCTCACCCAGGGGTAGCGGGGGATCGGGTGAGCAGTTCTTC. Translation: CASSPRGSGGSGEQFF.

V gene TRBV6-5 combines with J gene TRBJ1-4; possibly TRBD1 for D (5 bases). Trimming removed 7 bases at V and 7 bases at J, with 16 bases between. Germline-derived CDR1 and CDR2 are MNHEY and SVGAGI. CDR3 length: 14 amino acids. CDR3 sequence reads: CASKRGQGGEKLFF. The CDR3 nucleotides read TGTGCCAGCAAAAGAGGCCAGGGCGGTGAAAAACTGTTTTTT.

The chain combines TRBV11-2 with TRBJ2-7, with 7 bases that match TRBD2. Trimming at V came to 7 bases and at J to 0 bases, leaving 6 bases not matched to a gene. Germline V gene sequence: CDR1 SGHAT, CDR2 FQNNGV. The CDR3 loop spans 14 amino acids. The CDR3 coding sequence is TGTGCCAGCACCCCAGCGGGGAACTCCTACGAGCAGTACTTC. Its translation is CASTPAGNSYEQYF.

CDR3 amino acids: CASSTGGEETQYF. In DNA, the CDR3 is TGTGCCAGCAGTACAGGGGGCGAAGAGACCCAGTACTTC. The chain carries TRBV27 and TRBJ2-5, with TRBD1 identical over 9 bases. V shed 5 bases, J shed 3 bases, and the junction held 1 base outside the gene matches. In germline, CDR1 is MNHEY, CDR2 SMNVEV (reference sequence). There are 13 residues in the CDR3.